The text below deals with one TCR beta chain. This entry comes from a study of blood T cell repertoires in COVID-19. Background on the study: The origin of the acute and convalescent COVID-19 samples was the United States, Italy and Spain. In each case, the material was cDNA or gDNA derived from T cells, B-cell-depleted T cells, or PBMCs.

Authors' methods: Nucleated cell counts were estimated from reference gene primer amplification. Here immunoSEQ multiplex PCR was the method, and the copy in TCRdb shows in-frame clones only, minus some. Clone size and V and J calls were adopted from that table, with D and trimming inferred from the DNA. The data contain 250,000 to 350,000 clones, about 91% of them singletons. The CDR3 consists of 15 residues. With V trimmed by 2 bases and J by 4 bases, 6 bases remained unmatched. CDR1 and CDR2 from the germline V gene are LGHDT and YNNKEL (reference sequence). The V call is TRBV3-1 (or the pseudogene TRBV3-2), the J call TRBJ2-7; 9 bases agree with TRBD2. Sequenced sample: peripheral blood. This receptor was identified in a woman younger than 45 who had recovered from COVID-19. The CDR3 sequence is CASSQPAGGPYEQYF. In nucleotides, the CDR3 is TGTGCCAGCAGCCAACCTGCGGGGGGGCCGTACGAGCAGTACTTC.